This T cell receptor beta chain was recovered during a study of cytomegalovirus exposure and HLA in healthy donors (dated by TCRdb to 2016 to 2017). About the full investigation: According to a later analysis, the roughly 120 validation repertoires were produced on the same platform as the approximately 610 repertoires of the first cohort. Along with the approximately 600-subject first cohort, a separate validation cohort of some 130 different subjects was used. The study aimed to test whether cataloging public T cell receptors could reveal signatures of past pathogen exposure. To predict cytomegalovirus infection status, the study brought together high-throughput TCR immunosequencing, statistical association of individual TCRs with disease status, and machine learning.

Concerning this clone itself: Its antigen remains undetermined. No much larger clonotype is one base removed from it; base qualities were not supplied.

Study-wide conclusions, independent of this receptor: In vitro tests confirmed that three of the cytomegalovirus-associated TCR beta chains recognize cytomegalovirus antigens. Most TCR sequences were observed very rarely across donors, whereas some public TCRs were present in many individuals. A later analysis found that TCRs clustered in the first cohort also tended to co-occur in the 120 or so validation repertoires, with more than 90% of cluster scores above 0. The validation cohort had no HLA typing available for a later analysis, so co-occurrence within that cohort was assessed over all 110 or so repertoires. The classifier was reported to diagnose cytomegalovirus status with high specificity and sensitivity in both the original and validation cohorts. A total of 150 to 200 TCR beta chains were listed by the study as associated with cytomegalovirus. The authors suggested that the approach could potentially be generalized to other disease states and immunological phenotypes.

To prepare the library, the immunoSEQ multiplex PCR assay was applied. The paper's processing steps were these. A statistical classification framework was developed to diagnose cytomegalovirus status using the catalog of TCR beta chain sequences. As stored in TCRdb, this immuneACCESS dataset retains in-frame rearrangements with V and J assigned. A fraction of the clones does not appear; measured against another copy, unresolved V genes explain less than half of the discrepancy, and the remainder lacks a known reason. The D gene and trimming were derived from the DNA, and the V and J assignments and clone size from that table. This sample lists around 400,000 clones; roughly 88% were detected once. Over 0.75% of the sample is in the top ten clones. Separate from the approximately 700-subject first cohort, the validation cohort of some 130 subjects was the group to which the donors belonged. From the cysteine up to the phenylalanine, the CDR3 has a length of 17 residues. Only CDR3 DNA remains: 51 bases, in frame from the first base. The germline V and J ends show losses of 4 bases and 0 bases respectively, and no gene match explains 11 bases of the junction. Looking up the germline V gene yields CDR1 SQVTM and CDR2 ANQGSEA.

This receptor was taken from a woman younger than 35 in good health and CMV-seronegative. This chain joins TRBV29-1 to TRBJ2-3, with 9 middle bases fitting TRBD2. The specimen sequenced was PBMCs. The CDR3 here reads CSVADSGGQLSTDTQYF. The sequenced DNA is TGCAGCGTTGCAGATAGCGGGGGACAACTCAGCACAGATACGCAGTATTTT.